This TCR beta chain was retrieved from a study of pediatric ulcerative colitis. General observations from the study: Total lymphocyte DNA, not sorted subsets, was the template. Clonal expansions reduced rectal repertoire diversity in acute severe colitis.

Germline CDR1 is SSHAT and CDR2 is FNYEAQ (reference sequence). This CDR3 comprises 15 residues. Concerning this clone: Its antigen is not identified. A junction boundary mismatches the germline segment, possibly from a read error.

TCRdb's table, derived via immunoSEQ multiplex PCR, lists solely in-frame clones and lacks some. There are around 30,000 clones in the sample; roughly 86% occur only once, and roughly 4.3% lies in the top ten. This TCR was sampled from a boy aged 10-17 years with severe ulcerative colitis. V usage is TRBV7-7 and J usage is TRBJ2-7; 7 nucleotides align to TRBD1. The material sequenced was blood. This chain's CDR3 is CASSRRGPGSYEQYF. CDR3 nucleotides: TGTGCTAGCAGCCGAAGGGGGCCAGGGAGCTACGAGCAGTACTTC.